The clone carrying this TCR beta chain was detected only once. The data derive from a study of technical replicates of blood from a handful of donors. The germline V and J ends were trimmed by 3 bases and 5 bases, with 20 bases remaining between them. Germline V gives CDR1 MNHNS, CDR2 SASEGT. This CDR3 contains 17 residues. Produced via immunoSEQ multiplex PCR; TCRdb's table is partial and in-frame only. The data hold about 94,000 clones, with about 95% observed a single time. V and J are TRBV6-1 and TRBJ1-3; D gene uncertain. The receptor was derived from a human donor in good health. Sequenced input: T cells isolated from PBMCs. Here the CDR3 reads CASSEGQWSLERNTIYF. CDR3 bases: TGTGCCAGCAGTGAGGGCCAGTGGTCTCTTGAACGAAACACCATATATTTT.